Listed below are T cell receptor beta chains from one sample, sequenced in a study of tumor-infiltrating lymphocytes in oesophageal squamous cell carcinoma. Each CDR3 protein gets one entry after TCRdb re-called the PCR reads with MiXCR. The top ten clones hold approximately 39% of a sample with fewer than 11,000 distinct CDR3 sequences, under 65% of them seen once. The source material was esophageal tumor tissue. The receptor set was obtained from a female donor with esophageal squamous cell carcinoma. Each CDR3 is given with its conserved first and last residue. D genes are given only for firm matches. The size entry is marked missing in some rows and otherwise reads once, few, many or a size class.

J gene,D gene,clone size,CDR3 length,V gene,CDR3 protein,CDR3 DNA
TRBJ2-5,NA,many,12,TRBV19,CASSLRGETQYF,TGTGCCAGTAGTCTCCGGGGGGAGACCCAGTACTTC
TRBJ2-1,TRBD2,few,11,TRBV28,CASSTRGREFF,TGTGCCAGCAGTACCCGGGGGAGGGAGTTCTTC
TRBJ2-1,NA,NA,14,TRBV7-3,CASSLMGEGNEQFF,TGTGCCAGCAGCTTAATGGGAGAAGGGAATGAGCAGTTCTTC
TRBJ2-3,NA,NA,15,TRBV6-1,CASSEGAGSTDTQYF,TGTGCCAGCAGTGAGGGGGCGGGGAGCACAGATACGCAGTATTTT
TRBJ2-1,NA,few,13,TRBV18,CASSPVRLLEQFF,TGTGCCAGCTCACCAGTACGTCTTCTCGAGCAGTTCTTC
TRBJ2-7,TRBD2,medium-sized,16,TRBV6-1,CASRESGASSYNEQYF,TGTGCCAGCAGGGAAAGCGGGGCAAGCTCCTACAATGAGCAGTACTTC
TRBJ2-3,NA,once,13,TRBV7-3,CASSLGSVYTQYF,TGTGCCAGCAGCTTAGGATCGGTCTATACGCAGTATTTT
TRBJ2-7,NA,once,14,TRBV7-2,CASSSGISLYEQYF,TGTGCCAGCAGCTCCGGGATCTCCCTCTACGAGCAGTACTTC
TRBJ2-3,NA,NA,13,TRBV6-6,CASSDGPQDTQYF,TGTGCCAGCAGTGACGGGCCACAGGATACGCAGTATTTT
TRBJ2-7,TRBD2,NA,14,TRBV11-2,CASSFSSGPYEQYF,TGTGCCAGCAGCTTCTCTAGCGGGCCCTACGAGCAGTACTTC
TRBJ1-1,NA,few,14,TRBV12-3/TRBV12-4,CASSLIRTRAEAFF,TGTGCCAGCAGTTTAATCCGGACGAGGGCTGAAGCTTTCTTT
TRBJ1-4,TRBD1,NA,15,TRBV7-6,CASSPGQGIGEKLFF,TGTGCCAGCAGCCCCGGACAGGGGATCGGTGAAAAACTGTTTTTT
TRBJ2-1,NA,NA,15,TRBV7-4,CASSKTETNRNEQFF,TGTGCCAGCAGCAAGACAGAAACTAATAGGAATGAGCAGTTCTTC
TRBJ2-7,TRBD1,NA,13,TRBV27,CARTLGQAYEQYF,TGTGCCAGAACCCTTGGACAGGCCTACGAGCAGTACTTC
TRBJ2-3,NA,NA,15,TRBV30,CAWSHRQPNTGELYF,TGTGCCTGGAGCCATAGACAACCGAACACCGGGGAGCTGTATTTT
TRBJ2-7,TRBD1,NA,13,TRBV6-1,CAAGQGAIYEQYF,TGTGCCGCCGGACAGGGGGCGATCTACGAGCAGTACTTC
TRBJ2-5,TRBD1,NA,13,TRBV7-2,CASSSGGPETQYF,TGTGCCAGCAGCTCAGGGGGCCCAGAGACCCAGTACTTC
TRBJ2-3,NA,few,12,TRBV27,CASSPNTDTQYF,TGTGCCAGCAGTCCCAACACAGATACGCAGTATTTT
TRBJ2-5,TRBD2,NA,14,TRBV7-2,CASSPEGGKETQYF,TGTGCCAGCAGCCCCGAGGGAGGGAAAGAGACCCAGTACTTC
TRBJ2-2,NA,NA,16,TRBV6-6,CASSVEGTNSAGELFF,TGTGCCAGCAGTGTTGAGGGTACTAATTCTGCCGGGGAGCTGTTTTTT
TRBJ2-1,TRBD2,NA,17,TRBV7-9,CASSYFGGSGIYNEQFF,TGTGCCAGCAGCTATTTCGGCGGTAGCGGGATATACAATGAGCAGTTCTTC
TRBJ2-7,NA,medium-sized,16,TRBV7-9,CASSLIGVSSYNEQYF,TGTGCCAGCAGCTTAATCGGGGTGAGCTCCTACAATGAGCAGTACTTC
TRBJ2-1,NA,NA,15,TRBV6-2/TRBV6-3,CAGSGGLASYNEQFF,TGTGCCGGCTCTGGTGGGCTAGCGTCCTACAATGAGCAGTTCTTC
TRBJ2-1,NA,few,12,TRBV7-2,CASSLGGREQFF,TGTGCCAGCAGCTTAGGAGGGCGGGAGCAGTTCTTC
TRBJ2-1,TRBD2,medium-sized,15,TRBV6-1,CASSFSGRANNEQFF,TGTGCCAGCAGTTTTAGCGGGAGGGCTAACAATGAGCAGTTCTTC
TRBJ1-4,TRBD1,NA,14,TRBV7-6,CASSTGQGDEKLFF,TGTGCCAGCAGCACGGGACAGGGGGATGAAAAACTGTTTTTT
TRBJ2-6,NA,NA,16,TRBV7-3,CASSLVPYSGANVLTF,TGTGCCAGCAGCTTGGTTCCTTACTCTGGGGCCAACGTCCTGACTTTC
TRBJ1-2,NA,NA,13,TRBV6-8,CASSYQGIRGYTF,TGTGCCAGCAGTTACCAAGGAATCCGAGGCTACACCTTC
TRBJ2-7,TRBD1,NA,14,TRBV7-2,CASSTYRGSDEQYF,TGTGCCAGCAGCACATACAGGGGCTCGGACGAGCAGTACTTC
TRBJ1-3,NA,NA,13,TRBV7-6,CASSLNTGNTIYF,TGTGCCAGCAGCTTAAATACTGGAAACACCATATATTTT
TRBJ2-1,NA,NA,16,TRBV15,CATSRAGTVARREQFF,TGTGCCACCAGCAGAGCGGGGACGGTGGCTAGACGGGAGCAGTTCTTC
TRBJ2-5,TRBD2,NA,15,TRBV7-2,CASSLLAGLQETQYF,TGTGCCAGCAGCTTGCTAGCGGGACTCCAAGAGACCCAGTACTTC
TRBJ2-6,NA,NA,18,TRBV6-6,CASSYSSGVGSGANVLTF,TGTGCCAGCAGTTACAGTTCGGGGGTCGGCTCTGGGGCCAACGTCCTGACTTTC
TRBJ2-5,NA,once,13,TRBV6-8,CASNIGWGETQYF,TGTGCCAGCAACATCGGGTGGGGGGAGACCCAGTACTTC
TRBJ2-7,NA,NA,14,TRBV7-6,CASSLEQGVSEQYF,TGTGCCAGCAGCTTAGAGCAGGGTGTATCCGAGCAGTACTTC
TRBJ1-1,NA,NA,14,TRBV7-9,CASSLQQDVTEAFF,TGTGCCAGCAGCTTACAGCAGGACGTGACTGAAGCTTTCTTT
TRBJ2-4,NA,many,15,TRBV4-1,CASSQGGATWDIQYF,TGCGCCAGCAGCCAAGGGGGGGCTACATGGGACATTCAGTACTTC
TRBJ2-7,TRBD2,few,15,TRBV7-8,CASSLGSGAYYEQYF,TGTGCCAGCAGCTTAGGTAGCGGGGCCTACTACGAGCAGTACTTC
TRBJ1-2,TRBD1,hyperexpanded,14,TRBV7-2,CASSLGQGSYGYTF,TGTGCCAGCAGCCTGGGACAGGGGAGCTATGGCTACACCTTC
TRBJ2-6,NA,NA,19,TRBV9,CASSAAPKGPSSGANVLTF,TGTGCCAGCAGCGCCGCGCCAAAGGGACCGAGCTCTGGGGCCAACGTCCTGACTTTC
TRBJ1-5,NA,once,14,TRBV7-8,CASSLAGGGQPQHF,TGTGCCAGCAGCTTAGCAGGGGGAGGACAGCCCCAGCATTTT
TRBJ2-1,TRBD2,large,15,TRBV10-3,CAIRIDSGAYNEQFF,TGTGCCATCAGAATCGATAGCGGGGCCTACAATGAGCAGTTCTTC
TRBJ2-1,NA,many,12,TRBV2,CASLEVDNEQFF,TGTGCCAGCCTTGAGGTGGACAATGAGCAGTTCTTC
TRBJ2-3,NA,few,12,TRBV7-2,CASSLGDNTQYF,TGTGCCAGCAGCTTAGGCGACAATACGCAGTATTTT
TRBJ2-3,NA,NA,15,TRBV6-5,CASSYSWGRADTQYF,TGTGCCAGCAGTTACTCCTGGGGGCGGGCAGATACGCAGTATTTT
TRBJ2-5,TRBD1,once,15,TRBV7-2,CASSLGQGVLETQYF,TGTGCCAGCAGCCTCGGACAGGGAGTCTTAGAGACCCAGTACTTC
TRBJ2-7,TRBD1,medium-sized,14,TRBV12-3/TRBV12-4,CASRPTGAYNEQYF,TGTGCCAGCAGACCGACAGGGGCCTACAATGAGCAGTACTTC
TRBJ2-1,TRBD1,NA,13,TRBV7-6,CASSLKGQSAQFF,TGTGCTAGCAGCCTTAAGGGACAGAGTGCCCAGTTCTTC
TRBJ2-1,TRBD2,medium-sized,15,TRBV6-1,CASSGRAGGYNEQFF,TGTGCCAGCAGTGGTCGAGCGGGAGGGTACAATGAGCAGTTCTTC
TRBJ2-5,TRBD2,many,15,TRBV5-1,CASSTGTSGSETQYF,TGCGCCAGCAGCACCGGGACTAGCGGGAGCGAGACCCAGTACTTC
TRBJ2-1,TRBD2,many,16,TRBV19,CASSQLAGGSYNEQFF,TGTGCCAGTAGCCAGCTAGCGGGGGGCTCCTACAATGAGCAGTTCTTC
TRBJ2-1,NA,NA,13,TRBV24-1,CATTSAQNTEAFF,TGTGCCACCACGTCAGCGCAGAACACTGAAGCTTTCTTC
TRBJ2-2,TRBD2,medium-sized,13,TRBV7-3,CASSSAGGGELFF,TGTGCCAGCAGCTCTGCGGGAGGTGGGGAGCTGTTTTTT
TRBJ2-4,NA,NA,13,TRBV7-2,CASSLAGTHIQYF,TGTGCCAGCAGCTTAGCTGGGACACACATTCAGTACTTC
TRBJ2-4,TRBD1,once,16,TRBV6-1,CASSLRQGLAKNIQYF,TGTGCCAGCAGTCTCCGACAGGGCCTAGCCAAAAACATTCAGTACTTC
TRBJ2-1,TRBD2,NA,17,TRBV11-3,CASSLGFGGEGYNEQFF,TGTGCCAGCAGCTTGGGTTTTGGGGGGGAGGGCTACAATGAGCAGTTCTTC
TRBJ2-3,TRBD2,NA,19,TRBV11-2,CASSAGLAGDIPNTGELYF,TGTGCCAGCAGCGCGGGACTAGCGGGGGATATTCCTAACACCGGGGAGCTGTATTTT
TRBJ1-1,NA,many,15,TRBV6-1,CASSEFGTVNTEAFF,TGTGCCAGCAGTGAATTTGGGACTGTGAACACTGAAGCTTTCTTT
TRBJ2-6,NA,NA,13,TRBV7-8,CASSFAGANVLTF,TGTGCCAGCAGCTTCGCGGGGGCCAACGTCCTGACTTTC